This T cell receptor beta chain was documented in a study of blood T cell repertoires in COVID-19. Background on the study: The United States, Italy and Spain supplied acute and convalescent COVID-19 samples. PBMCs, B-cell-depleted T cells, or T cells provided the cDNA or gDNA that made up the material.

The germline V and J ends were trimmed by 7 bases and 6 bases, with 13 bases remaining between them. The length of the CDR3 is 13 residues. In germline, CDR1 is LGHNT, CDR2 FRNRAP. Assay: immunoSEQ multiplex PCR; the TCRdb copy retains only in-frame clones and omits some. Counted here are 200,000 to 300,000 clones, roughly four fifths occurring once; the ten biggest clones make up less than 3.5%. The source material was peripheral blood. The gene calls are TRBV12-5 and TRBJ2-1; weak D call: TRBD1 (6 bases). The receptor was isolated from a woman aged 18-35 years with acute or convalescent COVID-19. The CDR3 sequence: CASARQVFNEQFF. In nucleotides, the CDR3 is TGTGCTAGTGCGAGACAGGTTTTCAATGAGCAGTTCTTC.